A single sample gave rise to the 24 T cell receptor beta chains below, sequenced in a study of cytomegalovirus exposure and HLA in healthy donors (dated by TCRdb to the late 2010s). The library was built by means of the immunoSEQ multiplex PCR assay. TCRdb provides this immuneACCESS table in a form limited to in-frame rearrangements. Some clones are lacking; in checked studies, under half of them reflect an unresolved V gene, and why the rest are absent is not known. For this sample the table gives approximately 220,000 clones, of which just under 90% were detected only once. The ten largest clones capture around 3% of the sample. Sample: PBMCs. The receptors stem from a man aged 18 to 29 in good health and CMV-seronegative.

The chain recombines TRBV7-6 with TRBJ2-5, with D perhaps matching TRBD2 (5 bases). V shed 2 bases and J shed 5 bases, with 12 bases lying between them. CDR3 length equals 14 residues. Germline loops: CDR1 SGHVS, CDR2 FNYEAQ. Written as DNA, the CDR3 is TGTGCCAGCAGCTTACGGCGGGTGAGGGAGACCCAGTACTTC. Amino acid sequence: CASSLRRVRETQYF. The variable domain in full, completed from reference TRBV7-6 and TRBJ2-5, reads GAGVSQSPRYKVTKRGQDVALRCDPISGHVSLYWYRQALGQGPEFLTYFNYEAQQDKSGLPNDRFSAERPEGSISTLTIQRTEQRDSAMYRCASSLRRVRETQYFGPGTRLLVL.

This chain connects TRBV5-1 to TRBJ1-4; D gene unclear. Germline CDR1 reads SGHRS; CDR2 reads YFSETQ. The V end was cut by 0 bases, the J end by 2 bases, with 11 bases between. This CDR3 has 16 residues. In DNA, the CDR3 is TGCGCCAGCAGCTTGGCTGGCAGCGGCACTAATGAAAAACTGTTTTTT. Translated: CASSLAGSGTNEKLFF.

This chain joins TRBV27 and TRBJ1-2; 7 nucleotides agree with TRBD1. Germline CDR1 reads MNHEY; CDR2 reads SMNVEV (reference sequence). V lost 3 bases, J lost 4 bases, and 11 bases stayed unmatched. The CDR3 is 16 residues long. The DNA of the CDR3 is TGTGCCAGCAGTTTCAGTACAGGGGAGGTCGGCTATGGCTACACCTTC. This sequence encodes CASSFSTGEVGYGYTF.

This sequence joins TRBV4-1 and TRBJ2-4, with 10 bases lining up with TRBD1. CDR3 length: 22 amino acids. Germline CDR1 reads MGHRA; CDR2 reads YSYEKL. J gave up 0 bases and V 4 bases, and 21 bases lay outside the gene matches. The CDR3 region is CASSLRSNLRTGGDLAKNIQYF. DNA for the CDR3: TGCGCCAGCAGCCTTCGGTCGAATTTAAGGACAGGGGGTGATCTAGCCAAAAACATTCAGTACTTC.

The chain combines TRBV4-1 with TRBJ2-1; a weak D match, TRBD1 (5 bases). The CDR3 runs to 16 residues. Germline V gene lookup returns CDR1 MGHRA and CDR2 YSYEKL. The ends were cut back, 1 base at V and 3 bases at J, with 13 bases in the middle. This chain's CDR3 is CASSQVSQGFYNEQFF. The CDR3 DNA reads TGCGCCAGCAGCCAAGTAAGCCAGGGCTTCTACAATGAGCAGTTCTTC.

V is TRBV28 and J is TRBJ1-1, with TRBD1 identical over 9 bases. The ends lost 5 bases at V and 0 bases at J; junction bases unmatched: 7. Germline V lookup: CDR1 MDHEN, CDR2 SYDVKM. CDR3 length: 16 amino acids. The CDR3, as DNA: TGTGCCAGCAGTGACGGGACAGGGTACATGAACACTGAAGCTTTCTTT. Amino acid sequence: CASSDGTGYMNTEAFF.

The V and J genes are TRBV5-1 and TRBJ2-3; TRBD2 is a possible D gene (5 bases). The CDR3 contains 13 residues. The V gene's germline CDR1 is SGHRS and CDR2 YFSETQ. V was pared by 2 bases and J by 5 bases, with 9 bases between. Written as DNA, the CDR3 is TGCGCCAGCAGCTTAGAAACTAGAGATACGCAGTATTTT. It is translated as CASSLETRDTQYF.

V usage is TRBV7-9 and J usage is TRBJ2-2, with no clear D. V lost 4 bases to trimming and J lost 6 bases, with 15 bases between them. This CDR3 comprises 15 residues. Germline loops: CDR1 SEHNR, CDR2 FQNEAQ (reference sequence). The CDR3 protein is CASSSESYSSGELFF. CDR3 in DNA: TGTGCCAGCAGCTCCGAATCTTATAGCTCCGGGGAGCTGTTTTTT.

The chain employs TRBV5-1 and TRBJ2-2; TRBD2 might be the D (6 bases). Germline CDR1 and CDR2: SGHRS and YFSETQ. V was shortened by 0 bases and J by 2 bases, with 11 bases between the two germline ends. The CDR3 length is 16 residues. CDR3 protein: CASSLAREINTGELFF. CDR3 coding DNA: TGCGCCAGCAGCTTGGCCCGGGAGATCAACACCGGGGAGCTGTTTTTT.

This clone was seen once. This chain joins TRBV7-9 and TRBJ1-4; 10 bases align to TRBD1. The CDR3 has 15 amino acids. J lost 0 bases, V lost 5 bases, and 0 bases had no gene match. CDR1 is SEHNR, CDR2 FQNEAQ, per germline (reference sequence). CDR3 region: CASSGTGATNEKLFF. CDR3 nucleotides: TGTGCCAGCAGCGGGACAGGGGCAACTAATGAAAAACTGTTTTTT.

V usage is TRBV7-9 and J usage is TRBJ1-6, with D possibly matching TRBD1 (5 bases). Germline loops: CDR1 SEHNR, CDR2 FQNEAQ (reference sequence). The CDR3 has 15 residues. V lost 3 bases to trimming and J lost 8 bases, with 14 bases between them. For the CDR3, the DNA is TGTGCCAGCAGCTTGGCGGGACGCCCAGATTCACCCCTCCACTTT. This translates into CASSLAGRPDSPLHF.

CDR3 protein: CASSKGSSANSLHF. The CDR3, as DNA: TGTGCCAGCAGCAAAGGGAGTTCCGCCAATTCCCTCCACTTT. The chain combines TRBV21-1 with TRBJ1-6. TRBV21-1 is shown as a pseudogene. This CDR3 contains 14 residues.

V usage is TRBV7-9 and J usage is TRBJ2-6; no definite D call. The V end was cut by 7 bases, the J end by 2 bases, with 12 bases between. Germline CDR1 is SEHNR and CDR2 is FQNEAQ (reference sequence). The CDR3 is 15 residues long. The CDR3 DNA is TGTGCCAGCACCAATCTAGGCGCTGGGGCCAACGTCCTGACTTTC. It yields the protein CASTNLGAGANVLTF.

V is TRBV7-2 and J is TRBJ2-7, with 8 bases identical to TRBD1. Looked up from germline, CDR1 is SGHTA and CDR2 is FQGNSA. CDR3 length: 15 residues. V lost 5 bases to trimming and J lost 3 bases; unmatched junction nucleotides: 9. CDR3 DNA sequence: TGTGCCAGCAGCCCAACCCCGGGACAGGACTACGAGCAGTACTTC. Translating it yields CASSPTPGQDYEQYF. Complete variable domain (other parts from reference TRBV7-2 and TRBJ2-7): GAGVSQSPSNKVTEKGKDVELRCDPISGHTALYWYRQSLGQGLEFLIYFQGNSAPDKSGLPSDRFSAERTGGSVSTLTIQRTQQEDSAVYLCASSPTPGQDYEQYFGPGTRLTVT.

This chain links TRBV27 with TRBJ1-5; TRBD1 is a possible D gene (5 bases). Looked up from germline, CDR1 is MNHEY and CDR2 is SMNVEV (reference sequence). This CDR3 has 13 amino acids. V dropped 3 bases and J dropped 4 bases, with 7 bases sitting between them. The CDR3 loop is CASSFDRNQPQHF. CDR3 DNA: TGTGCCAGCAGTTTCGACAGAAATCAGCCCCAGCATTTT.

The J gene is TRBJ2-7, the V gene TRBV27, with 12 bases that match TRBD2. This CDR3 is 16 amino acids long. With V trimmed by 5 bases and J by 4 bases, 9 bases remained unmatched. In germline, CDR1 is MNHEY, CDR2 SMNVEV (reference sequence). The DNA for the CDR3 is TGTGCCAGCAGTACCTGGGGACTAGCGGGCCAGTACGAGCAGTACTTC. Translating gives CASSTWGLAGQYEQYF.

The sample holds one count of this clone. The J gene is TRBJ1-5, the V gene TRBV7-2, with D possibly being TRBD1 (5 bases). V lost 3 bases and J 7 bases, leaving 10 bases between the germline ends. The CDR3 has 13 residues. The germline V gene encodes CDR1 SGHTA and CDR2 FQGNSA. The CDR3 loop is CASSFRGDQPQHF. Written as DNA, the CDR3 is TGTGCCAGCAGCTTCCGGGGGGACCAGCCCCAGCATTTT.

The rearrangement links TRBV19 to TRBJ1-4; 7 positions agree with TRBD1. After removal of 9 bases from V and 3 bases from J, the junction contained 10 bases not matched to a gene. Germline V lookup: CDR1 LNHDA, CDR2 SQIVND (reference sequence). There are 15 residues in the CDR3. The CDR3, as DNA: TGTGCCAGCAGTCAACAGGGGTTGCCTAATGAAAAACTGTTTTTT. Amino acid sequence: CASSQQGLPNEKLFF.

The V gene is TRBV4-1, the J gene TRBJ1-2, with a tentative D call TRBD1 (6 bases). Trimming removed 3 bases at V and 7 bases at J, with 18 bases between. CDR1 is MGHRA, CDR2 YSYEKL, per germline. The CDR3 runs 15 residues. This CDR3 is CASSHPPGGARGYTF. CDR3 bases: TGCGCCAGCAGCCACCCCCCGGGGGGGGCCCGTGGCTACACCTTC.

This clone was seen only a few times. The rearrangement joins TRBV30 to TRBJ1-2; the D gene is possibly TRBD1 (6 bases). Germline V CDR1 and CDR2: GTSNPN, SVGIG (reference sequence). V lost 2 bases and J lost 2, with 18 bases in between. The CDR3 runs 16 residues. Written as DNA, the CDR3 is TGTGCCTGGAGTAGTCCACAGGGAAAGTTGAACTATGGCTACACCTTC. Protein: CAWSSPQGKLNYGYTF.

The V gene is TRBV2, the J gene TRBJ2-5, with 8 bases that match TRBD1. V shed 7 bases and J 4 bases; nucleotides not matched to a gene: 5. The germline gives CDR1 SNHLY, CDR2 FYNNEI. This CDR3 spans 13 amino acids. CDR3 in amino acids: CASKRQGRETQYF. In DNA form, the CDR3 reads TGTGCCAGCAAGCGACAGGGGAGAGAGACCCAGTACTTC.

V gene TRBV5-1 combines with J gene TRBJ2-1; D might be TRBD1 (5 bases). CDR1 SGHRS and CDR2 YFSETQ come from the germline V gene. This CDR3 contains 14 residues. The ends were cut back, 4 bases at V and 5 bases at J, with 13 bases in the middle. The chain's CDR3 is CASSRNTGNNEQFF. The DNA for the CDR3 is TGCGCCAGCAGCCGAAACACAGGTAACAATGAGCAGTTCTTC.

The gene calls are TRBV18 and TRBJ1-4; 10 bases are a match to TRBD1. The CDR3 is 17 amino acids. Germline trimming cut 6 bases from V and 7 bases from J; bases unmatched to any gene: 14. Germline CDR1 is KGHSH and CDR2 is LQKENI. As DNA, the CDR3 is TGTGCCAGCTCGCCCGGGACAGGGGTCGTAGGAAGTGAAAAACTGTTTTTT. Translation gives CASSPGTGVVGSEKLFF.

The chain combines TRBV7-9 with TRBJ2-5, with D possibly TRBD1 on 6 matching bases. Trimming shortened V by 1 base and J by 5 bases, and 8 bases separated the two germline ends. CDR1 SEHNR and CDR2 FQNEAQ come from the germline V gene (reference sequence). This CDR3 has 13 amino acids. The CDR3 spells CASSLGGLETQYF. CDR3 in DNA: TGTGCCAGCAGCTTAGGGGGGCTTGAGACCCAGTACTTC.